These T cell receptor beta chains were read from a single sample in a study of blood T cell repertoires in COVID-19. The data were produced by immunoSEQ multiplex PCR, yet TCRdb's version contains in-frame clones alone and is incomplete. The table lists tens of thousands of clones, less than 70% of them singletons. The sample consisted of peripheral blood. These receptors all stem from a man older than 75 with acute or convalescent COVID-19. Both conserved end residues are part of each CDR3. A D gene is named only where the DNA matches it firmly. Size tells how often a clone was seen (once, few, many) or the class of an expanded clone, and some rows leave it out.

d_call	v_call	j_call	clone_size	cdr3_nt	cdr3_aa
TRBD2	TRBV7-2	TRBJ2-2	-	TGTGCCAGCAGGACCGGGACTACTAACACCGGGGAGCTGTTTTTT	CASRTGTTNTGELFF
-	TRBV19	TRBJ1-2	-	TGTGCCAGTAGGAACAGGGCCTCGGGCGGCTACACCTTC	CASRNRASGGYTF
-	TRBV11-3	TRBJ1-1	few	TGTGCCAGCAGCTTAGATGAATACAGCCACACTGAAGCTTTCTTT	CASSLDEYSHTEAFF
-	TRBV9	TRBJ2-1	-	TGTGCCAGCAGCCCCTCGGGACAAAACAATGAGCAGTTCTTC	CASSPSGQNNEQFF
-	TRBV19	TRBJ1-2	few	TGTGCCAGTAGTACACCAGGGAGGAGGGTCTATGGCTACACCTTC	CASSTPGRRVYGYTF
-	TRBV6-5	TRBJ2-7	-	TGTGCCAGCAGTCGGGACACCTCCTACGAGCAGTACTTC	CASSRDTSYEQYF
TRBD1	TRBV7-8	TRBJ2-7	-	TGTGCCAGCAGCTTGTACGGACAGGTAAACTCCTACGAGCAGTACTTC	CASSLYGQVNSYEQYF
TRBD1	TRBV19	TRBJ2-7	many	TGTGCCAGTAGTATAATGGGGGGACAGGGGGACTACGAGCAGTACTTC	CASSIMGGQGDYEQYF
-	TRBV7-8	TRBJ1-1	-	TGTGCCAGCAGCTTAGGTGGGGCCGGGAACACTGAAGCTTTCTTT	CASSLGGAGNTEAFF
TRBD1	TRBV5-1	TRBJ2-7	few	TGCGCCAGCAGCTTGACAGGGGGCAGGTACGAGCAGTACTTC	CASSLTGGRYEQYF
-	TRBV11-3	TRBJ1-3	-	TGTGCCAGCAGCCCCACAGGGAATGGAAACACCATATATTTT	CASSPTGNGNTIYF
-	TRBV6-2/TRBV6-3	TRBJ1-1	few	TGTGCCAGCAGTTCTCTCAGGGGGAACACTGAAGCTTTCTTT	CASSSLRGNTEAFF
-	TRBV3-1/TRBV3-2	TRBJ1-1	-	TGTGCCAGCAGCCGTCAGGGGTTCCCTGAAGCTTTCTTT	CASSRQGFPEAFF
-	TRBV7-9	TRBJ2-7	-	TGTGCCAGCCACTCTGACCGGGGCGAGCAGTACTTC	CASHSDRGEQYF
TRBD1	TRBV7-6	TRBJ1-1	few	TGTGCCAGCAGCCCAGGGACAGGGGGCCTGAACACTGAAGCTTTCTTT	CASSPGTGGLNTEAFF
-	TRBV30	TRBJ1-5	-	TGTGCCGCCTGGGCAGGGCCGAATCAGCCCCAGCATTTT	CAAWAGPNQPQHF
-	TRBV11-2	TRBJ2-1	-	TGTGCCAGCAGGGAAGGCGGAGCCTACAATGAGCAGTTCTTC	CASREGGAYNEQFF
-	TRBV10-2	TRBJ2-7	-	TGCGCCAGCCGGAAGAACGGGGGGCAGGGGTTATACGAGCAGTACTTC	CASRKNGGQGLYEQYF
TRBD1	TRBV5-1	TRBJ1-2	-	TGCGCCAGCAGCTTGAACAGGGGGGGTGGCTACACCTTC	CASSLNRGGGYTF
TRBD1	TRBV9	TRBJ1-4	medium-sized	TGTGCCAGCAGCGCCGGACAGGGCAGTGAAAAACTGTTTTTT	CASSAGQGSEKLFF
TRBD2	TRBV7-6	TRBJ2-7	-	TGTGCCAGCAGCTCCATAGCGGGACCGGGCGAGCAGTACTTC	CASSSIAGPGEQYF
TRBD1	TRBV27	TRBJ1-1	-	TGTGCCAGCAGTTGGGGACAGGGGTTCGAAGCTTTCTTT	CASSWGQGFEAFF
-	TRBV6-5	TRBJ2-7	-	TGTGCCAGCAGCGCACAGAAAACCTACGAGCAGTACTTC	CASSAQKTYEQYF
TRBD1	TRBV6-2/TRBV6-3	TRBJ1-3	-	TGTGCCAGCAGTTACACCGGGACAGATGGAAACACCATATATTTT	CASSYTGTDGNTIYF
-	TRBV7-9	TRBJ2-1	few	TGTGCCAGCAGCTCTTCGAATGAGCAGTTCTTC	CASSSSNEQFF
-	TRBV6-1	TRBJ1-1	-	TGTGCCAGCAGTGACCAGGGAGGCACTGAAGCTTTCTTT	CASSDQGGTEAFF
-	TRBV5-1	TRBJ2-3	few	TGCGCCAGCAGCCCCGAGGTGAACCCCACAGATACGCAGTATTTT	CASSPEVNPTDTQYF
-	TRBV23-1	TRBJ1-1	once	TGCGCCAGCAGTCCCCCGTCGGTACAGATGAACACTGAAGCTTTCTTT	CASSPPSVQMNTEAFF
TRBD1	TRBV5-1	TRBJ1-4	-	TGCGCCAGCAGCTTGCAGGGACAGGGGGCGGCTAATGAAAAACTGTTTTTT	CASSLQGQGAANEKLFF